The 21 T cell receptor beta chains below were found in one sample sequenced in a study of T cells in Graves' hyperthyroidism and ophthalmopathy. The CDR3 regions of TCR beta were amplified from RNA transcripts. Primed by the HTBI set, a first-round RT-PCR was run on the TCR CDR3. Using its own MiXCR run on the multiplex PCR reads, TCRdb lists one record per CDR3 protein. The table records hundreds of thousands of distinct CDR3 sequences, over 15% of them present only once. The material sequenced was blood. The receptor source for this set is a woman aged 18-30 years with Graves' hyperthyroidism.

Worth noting for this clonotype: One base away lies a much larger clone, so this may be a sequencing read error. The chain carries TRBV6-2 or TRBV6-3 and TRBJ2-1, with D possibly being TRBD1 (6 bases). In germline, CDR1 is MNHEY, CDR2 SVGEGT. This CDR3 contains 11 residues. CDR3 DNA sequence: TGTGCCAGCGGGGGCTACAATGGGCAGTTCTTC. This sequence encodes CASGGYNGQFF.

This chain connects TRBV6-2 or TRBV6-3 to TRBJ2-1; D not certain. Germline loops: CDR1 MNHEY, CDR2 SVGEGT. V shed 8 bases and J shed 10 bases, with 18 bases lying between them. The CDR3 extends over 13 amino acids. This CDR3 reads CASGPDPRKEQFF. The CDR3 DNA follows: TGTGCCAGCGGCCCCGACCCGAGGAAAGAGCAGTTCTTC.

The table lists this clonotype with a few counts. J is TRBJ2-4 and V is TRBV3-1, with D possibly being TRBD1 or TRBD2 (5 bases each). The germline V and J ends were trimmed by 2 bases and 2 bases, with 10 bases remaining between them. The CDR3 loop spans 15 amino acids. Per germline, CDR1 LGHDT and CDR2 YNNKEL (reference sequence). CDR3 loop: CASSQPRGSKNIQYF. In nucleotides, the CDR3 is TGTGCCAGCAGCCAACCGAGGGGATCCAAAAACATTCAGTACTTC.

This clonotype was counted ten times or more. The chain links TRBV28 to TRBJ2-5; the match to TRBD1 covers 9 bases. CDR1 and CDR2 from the germline V gene are MDHEN and SYDVKM. This CDR3 has 14 amino acids. V lost 6 bases, J lost 5 bases, and 7 bases stayed unmatched. CDR3 DNA sequence: TGTGCCAGCAGCAACACAGGGGGCGAGGAGACCCAGTACTTC. This encodes CASSNTGGEETQYF.

The chain recombines TRBV18 with TRBJ2-7; TRBD1 aligns across 12 bases. J gave up 6 bases and V 3 bases, and 6 bases lay outside the gene matches. Per the germline V gene, CDR1 is KGHSH and CDR2 is LQKENI. The CDR3 is made up of 15 amino acids. CDR3 in amino acids: CASSPPGTGGSEQYF. The CDR3 bases are TGTGCCAGCTCACCCCCCGGGACAGGGGGCTCCGAGCAGTACTTC.

This clonotype was seen a few times. V is TRBV2 and J is TRBJ2-5; D is possibly TRBD2 (6 bases). Germline CDR1 SNHLY, CDR2 FYNNEI. V gave up 7 bases and J gave up 7 bases, with 13 bases separating them. CDR3 size: 12 residues. The chain's CDR3 is CASTGGIGTQYF. CDR3 nucleotides: TGTGCCAGCACTGGGGGGATCGGGACCCAGTACTTC.

This clonotype was seen repeatedly, ten times or more. The J gene is TRBJ2-3, the V gene TRBV10-1; 10 bases are shared with TRBD2. Germline CDR1 reads WNHNN; CDR2 reads SYGVQD (reference sequence). This CDR3 spans 15 amino acids. The trim removed 4 bases at V and 2 bases at J, leaving 3 bases unmatched. The CDR3 is CASSALAGVTDTQYF. CDR3 DNA sequence: TGCGCCAGCAGTGCCCTAGCGGGGGTCACAGATACGCAGTATTTT.

The genes are TRBV5-1 and TRBJ2-6; no clear D. V lost 6 bases and J lost 3, with 13 bases in between. The CDR3 sequence is 15 residues long. Germline CDR1 and CDR2: SGHRS and YFSETQ. The CDR3, as DNA: TGCGCCAGCACGCCAAACACCTTTGGGGCCAACGTCCTGACTTTC. This sequence encodes CASTPNTFGANVLTF. Combining the CDR3 with reference TRBV5-1 and TRBJ2-6 gives the whole variable domain KAGVTQTPRYLIKTRGQQVTLSCSPISGHRSVSWYQQTPGQGLQFLFEYFSETQRNKGNFPGRFSGRQFSNSRSEMNVSTLELGDSALYLCASTPNTFGANVLTFGAGSRLTVL.

The sample holds many counts of this clonotype. The rearrangement uses TRBV10-3 and TRBJ1-1, with D unresolved. V gave up 2 bases and J gave up 1 base, with 8 bases separating them. The CDR3 consists of 14 residues. Germline V gene sequence: CDR1 ENHRY, CDR2 SYGVKD. Here the CDR3 DNA reads TGTGCCATCAGTGAGCCGACGGGGAACACTGAAGCTTTCTTT. It codes for CAISEPTGNTEAFF.

Here the CDR3 DNA reads TGTGCCAGCGGCGGAGCTTTCTTT. Its translation is CASGGAFF. The rearrangement joins TRBV28 to TRBJ1-1, with D unclear. CDR1 and CDR2 (germline): MDHEN, SYDVKM. The length of the CDR3 is 8 residues. Trimming stripped 8 bases from V and 10 bases from J, with 5 bases between.

This clonotype has a count of ten or more. V usage is TRBV7-2 and J usage is TRBJ1-2, with 8 bases lining up with TRBD1. J was trimmed by 2 bases and V by 4 bases; bases with no gene match: 3. The CDR3 loop spans 14 amino acids. The germline gives CDR1 SGHTA, CDR2 FQGNSA. This CDR3 reads CASSSQGANYGYTF. CDR3 bases: TGTGCCAGCAGCTCGCAGGGGGCGAACTATGGCTACACCTTC.

This clonotype was seen many times. This chain joins TRBV2 and TRBJ1-5, with a tentative D call TRBD1 (6 bases). V was trimmed by 6 bases and J by 8 bases, leaving 17 bases between them. The CDR3 sequence is 14 residues long. Germline lookup yields CDR1 SNHLY and CDR2 FYNNEI. The CDR3 loop is CASRLNRVEKPQHF. The DNA for the CDR3 is TGTGCCAGCAGACTCAACAGGGTCGAGAAGCCCCAGCATTTT.

The table lists this clonotype with many counts. The rearrangement uses TRBV6-1 and TRBJ1-2; no firm D call. The CDR3 sequence is 12 residues long. The V end was cut by 5 bases, the J end by 4 bases, with 8 bases between. The germline V gene encodes CDR1 MNHNS and CDR2 SASEGT. The CDR3 region is CASSPGSYGYTF. For the CDR3, the DNA is TGTGCCAGCAGTCCCGGGAGCTATGGCTACACCTTC.

In its sample, this clonotype was seen many times. The V and J genes are TRBV20-1 and TRBJ2-1, with 10 bases fitting TRBD1. This CDR3 is built from 14 residues. Germline CDR1 is DFQATT and CDR2 is SNEGSKA (reference sequence). V lost 1 base and J lost 8; bases outside the gene matches: 5. The CDR3 bases are TGCAGTGCTAGAGCACGGACAGGGGGGGATGAGCAGTTCTTC. Amino acids: CSARARTGGDEQFF.

This clonotype was seen ten or more times. V gene TRBV4-1 combines with J gene TRBJ2-7; possible D gene TRBD2, 6 bases. Germline CDR1 is MGHRA and CDR2 is YSYEKL. Trimming cost V 0 bases and J 0 bases, with 12 bases left between them. The length of the CDR3 is 16 residues. The CDR3 sequence is CASSQDEGGSSYEQYF. The CDR3, as DNA: TGCGCCAGCAGCCAAGATGAGGGAGGATCCTCCTACGAGCAGTACTTC.

This clonotype was observed at least ten times. The V and J genes are TRBV6-2 or TRBV6-3 and TRBJ1-5, with 7 nucleotides matching TRBD1. The CDR3 consists of 21 residues. Per the germline V gene, CDR1 is MNHEY and CDR2 is SVGEGT. V gave up 2 bases and J gave up 7 bases; unmatched junction bases: 26. CDR3 protein: CASSYPPPDDREGWVRQPQHF. CDR3 bases: TGTGCCAGCAGTTACCCACCGCCCGATGACAGGGAGGGTTGGGTCAGGCAGCCCCAGCATTTT.

This clonotype was recorded many times. V usage is TRBV7-9 and J usage is TRBJ2-3; D uncertain. The CDR3 sequence is 15 residues long. Trimming stripped 6 bases from V and 10 bases from J, with 23 bases between. Germline values: CDR1 SEHNR, CDR2 FQNEAQ (reference sequence). The CDR3 bases are TGTGCCAGCAGTTCACCCGGACCGCCTAGGATGGCGCAGTATTTT. Amino acid sequence: CASSSPGPPRMAQYF.

V gene TRBV20-1 combines with J gene TRBJ1-5; 8 positions agree with TRBD1. The CDR3 runs 14 residues. Germline V lookup: CDR1 DFQATT, CDR2 SNEGSKA (reference sequence). J gave up 1 base and V 2 bases, and 1 base lay outside the gene matches. The CDR3 DNA sequence: TGCAGTGCTAGACAGGGGGCAAGCAATCAGCCCCAGCATTTT. It is translated as CSARQGASNQPQHF.

This clonotype appeared many times. This rearrangement joins TRBV24-1 to TRBJ1-1; the D is unclear. The CDR3 sequence is 14 residues long. CDR1 and CDR2 from the germline V gene are KGHDR and SFDVKD. V was clipped by 3 bases and J by 5 bases, with 12 bases between them. The CDR3 reads CATSDADGNTEAFF. CDR3 bases: TGTGCCACCAGTGATGCGGACGGGAATACTGAAGCTTTCTTT.

This clonotype was seen repeatedly, ten times or more. This chain links TRBV14 with TRBJ2-3, with 7 bases matching TRBD2. Germline V gives CDR1 SGHDN, CDR2 FVKESK. This CDR3 has 15 amino acids. The V and J ends lost 1 base and 2 bases, in that order; junction bases with no gene match: 3. CDR3 sequence (DNA): TGTGCCAGCAGCCAAGGGGACTATATCACAGATACGCAGTATTTT. Protein: CASSQGDYITDTQYF.

This clonotype occurred a few times. The V and J genes are TRBV7-2 and TRBJ2-2; possibly TRBD1 for D (6 bases). The ends were cut back, 0 bases at V and 11 bases at J, with 19 bases in the middle. CDR1 and CDR2 from the germline V gene are SGHTA and FQGNSA. This CDR3 comprises 16 residues. CDR3: CASSLAVLKPTGELFF. In nucleotides, the CDR3 is TGTGCCAGCAGCTTAGCGGTCCTAAAGCCGACAGGAGAGCTGTTTTTT.